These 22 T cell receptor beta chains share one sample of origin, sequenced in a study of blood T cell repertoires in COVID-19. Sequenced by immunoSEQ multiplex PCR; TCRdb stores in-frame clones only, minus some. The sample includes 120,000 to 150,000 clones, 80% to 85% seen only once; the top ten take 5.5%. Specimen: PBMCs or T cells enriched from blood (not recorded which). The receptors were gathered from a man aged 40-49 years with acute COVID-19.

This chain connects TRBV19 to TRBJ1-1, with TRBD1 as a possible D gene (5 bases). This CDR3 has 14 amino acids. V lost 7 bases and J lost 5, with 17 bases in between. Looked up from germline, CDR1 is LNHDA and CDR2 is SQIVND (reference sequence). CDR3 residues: CASTWDSSETEAFF. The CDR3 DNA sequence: TGTGCCAGTACCTGGGACTCCTCTGAGACTGAAGCTTTCTTT.

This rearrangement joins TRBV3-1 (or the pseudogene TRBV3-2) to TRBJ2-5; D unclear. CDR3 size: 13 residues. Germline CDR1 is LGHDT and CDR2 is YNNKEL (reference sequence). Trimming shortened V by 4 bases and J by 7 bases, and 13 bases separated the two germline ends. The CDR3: CASSPERFWTQYF. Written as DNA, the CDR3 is TGTGCCAGCAGCCCAGAACGGTTTTGGACCCAGTACTTC.

The DNA of the CDR3 is TGTGCCAGCAGCTTGGGGACAGGAGTGTACAATGAGCAGTTCTTC. Amino acid sequence: CASSLGTGVYNEQFF. The rearrangement links TRBV5-4 to TRBJ2-1; 7 nucleotides match TRBD1. Trimming took 0 bases from V and 4 from J; bases not matched to a gene: 4. Germline assignment: CDR1 SGHNT and CDR2 YYREEE (reference sequence). CDR3 length: 15 residues.

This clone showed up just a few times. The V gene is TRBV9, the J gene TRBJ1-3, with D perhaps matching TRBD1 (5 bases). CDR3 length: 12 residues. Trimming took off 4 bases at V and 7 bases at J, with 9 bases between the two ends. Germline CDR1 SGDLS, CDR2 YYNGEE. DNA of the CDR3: TGTGCCAGCAGCCCCCGGGGGAACACCATATATTTT. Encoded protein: CASSPRGNTIYF.

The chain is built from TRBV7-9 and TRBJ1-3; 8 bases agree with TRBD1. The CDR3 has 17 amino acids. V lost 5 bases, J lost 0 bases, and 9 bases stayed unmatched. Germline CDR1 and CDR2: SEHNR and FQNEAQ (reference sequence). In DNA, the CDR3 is TGTGCCAGCAGCGTTATAGCGGACAGGGCCTCTGGAAACACCATATATTTT. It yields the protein CASSVIADRASGNTIYF.

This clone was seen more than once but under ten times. CDR3 loop: CATSRDSYMEWAAQRESTQPQHF. For the CDR3, the DNA is TGTGCCACCAGCAGAGACTCGTATATGGAATGGGCAGCACAACGAGAATCTACTCAGCCCCAGCATTTT. The gene calls are TRBV15 and TRBJ1-5; D call uncertain. Trimming shortened V by 0 bases and J by 6 bases, and 36 bases separated the two germline ends. This CDR3 contains 23 residues. Germline V lookup: CDR1 LNHNV, CDR2 YYDKDF (reference sequence).

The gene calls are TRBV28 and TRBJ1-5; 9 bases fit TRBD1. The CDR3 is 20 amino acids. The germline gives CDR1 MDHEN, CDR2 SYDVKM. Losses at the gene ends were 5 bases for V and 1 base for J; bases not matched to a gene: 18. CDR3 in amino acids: CASSPSSGTGFGGSNQPQHF. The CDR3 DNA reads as TGTGCCAGCAGTCCATCCTCCGGGACAGGGTTCGGAGGAAGCAATCAGCCCCAGCATTTT.

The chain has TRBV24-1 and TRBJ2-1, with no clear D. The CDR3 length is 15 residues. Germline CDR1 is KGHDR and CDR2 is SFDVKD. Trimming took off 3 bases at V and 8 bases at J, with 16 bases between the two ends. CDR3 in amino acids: CATSDPRSGGDEQFF. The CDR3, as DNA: TGTGCCACCAGTGATCCCCGGTCGGGTGGTGATGAGCAGTTCTTC.

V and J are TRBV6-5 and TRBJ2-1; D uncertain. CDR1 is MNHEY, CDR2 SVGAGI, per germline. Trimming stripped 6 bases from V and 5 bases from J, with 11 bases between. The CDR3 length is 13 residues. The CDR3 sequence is CASRKTGDNEQFF. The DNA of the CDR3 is TGTGCCAGCAGAAAGACGGGTGACAATGAGCAGTTCTTC.

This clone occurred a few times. For the CDR3, the DNA is TGTGCCACCAGTGATTTCGGGGGGCCGGCAGATACGCAGTATTTT. Its translation is CATSDFGGPADTQYF. J is TRBJ2-3 and V is TRBV24-1; TRBD2 might be the D (7 bases). The CDR3 extends over 15 amino acids. CDR1 is KGHDR, CDR2 SFDVKD, per germline. Trimming shortened V by 1 base and J by 4 bases, and 11 bases separated the two germline ends.

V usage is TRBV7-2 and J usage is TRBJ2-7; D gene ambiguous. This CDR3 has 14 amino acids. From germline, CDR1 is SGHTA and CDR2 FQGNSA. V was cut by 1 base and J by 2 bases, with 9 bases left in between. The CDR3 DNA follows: TGTGCCAGCAGCTTAGTCTCCTACCCCTACGAGCAGTACTTC. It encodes CASSLVSYPYEQYF.

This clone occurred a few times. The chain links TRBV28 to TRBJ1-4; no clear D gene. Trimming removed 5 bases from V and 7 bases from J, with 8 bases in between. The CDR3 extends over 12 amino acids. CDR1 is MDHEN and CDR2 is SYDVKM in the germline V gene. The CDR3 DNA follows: TGTGCCAGCAGTACGGAGGGTGAAAAACTGTTTTTT. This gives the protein CASSTEGEKLFF.

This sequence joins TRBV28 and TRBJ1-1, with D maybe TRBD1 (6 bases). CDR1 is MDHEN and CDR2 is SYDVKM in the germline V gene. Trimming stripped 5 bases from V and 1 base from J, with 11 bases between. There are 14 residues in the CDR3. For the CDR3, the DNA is TGTGCCAGCAGTCCGGGACAACCGAACACTGAAGCTTTCTTT. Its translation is CASSPGQPNTEAFF.

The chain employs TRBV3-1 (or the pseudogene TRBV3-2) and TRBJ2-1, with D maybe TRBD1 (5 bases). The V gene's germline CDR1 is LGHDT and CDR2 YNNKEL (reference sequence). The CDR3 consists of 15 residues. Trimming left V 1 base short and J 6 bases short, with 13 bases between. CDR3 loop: CASSQAAGFVNEQFF. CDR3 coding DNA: TGTGCCAGCAGCCAAGCGGCAGGGTTTGTCAATGAGCAGTTCTTC.

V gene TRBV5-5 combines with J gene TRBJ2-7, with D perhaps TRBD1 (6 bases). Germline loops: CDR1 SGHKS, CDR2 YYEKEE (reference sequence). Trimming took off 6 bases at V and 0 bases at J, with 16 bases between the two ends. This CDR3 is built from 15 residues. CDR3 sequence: CASTQRQAVSYEQYF. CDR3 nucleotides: TGTGCCAGCACTCAAAGACAGGCGGTCTCCTACGAGCAGTACTTC.

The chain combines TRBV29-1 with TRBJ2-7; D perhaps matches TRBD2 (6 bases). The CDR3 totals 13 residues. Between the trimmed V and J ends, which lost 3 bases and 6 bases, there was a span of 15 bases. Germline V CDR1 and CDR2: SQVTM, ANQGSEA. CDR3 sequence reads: CSVEEGESREQYF. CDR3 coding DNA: TGCAGCGTTGAGGAGGGCGAAAGTCGCGAGCAGTACTTC.

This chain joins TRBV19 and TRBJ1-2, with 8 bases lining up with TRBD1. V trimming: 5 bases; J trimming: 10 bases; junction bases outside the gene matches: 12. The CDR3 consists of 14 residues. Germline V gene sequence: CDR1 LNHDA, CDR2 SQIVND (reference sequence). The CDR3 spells CASSAPMTGVLYTF. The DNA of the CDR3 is TGTGCCAGTAGTGCTCCGATGACAGGGGTACTCTACACCTTC.

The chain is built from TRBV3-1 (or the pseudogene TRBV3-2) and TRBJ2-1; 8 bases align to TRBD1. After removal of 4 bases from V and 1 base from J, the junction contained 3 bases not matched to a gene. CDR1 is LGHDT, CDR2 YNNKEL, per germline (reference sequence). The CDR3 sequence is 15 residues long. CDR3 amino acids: CASSRQGASYNEQFF. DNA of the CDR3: TGTGCCAGCAGCCGCCAGGGGGCGTCCTACAATGAGCAGTTCTTC.

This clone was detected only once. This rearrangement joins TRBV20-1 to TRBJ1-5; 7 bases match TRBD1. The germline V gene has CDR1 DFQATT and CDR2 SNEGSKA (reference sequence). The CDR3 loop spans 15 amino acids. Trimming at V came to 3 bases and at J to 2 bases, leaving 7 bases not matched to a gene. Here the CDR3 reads CSASSTGQGNQPQHF. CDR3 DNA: TGCAGTGCTAGTTCGACAGGACAGGGCAATCAGCCCCAGCATTTT.

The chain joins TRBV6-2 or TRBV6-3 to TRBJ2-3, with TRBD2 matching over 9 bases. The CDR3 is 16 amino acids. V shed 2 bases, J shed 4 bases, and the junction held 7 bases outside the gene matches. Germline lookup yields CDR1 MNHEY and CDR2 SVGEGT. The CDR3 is CASSYTAGGPADTQYF. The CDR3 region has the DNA TGTGCCAGCAGTTACACGGCGGGGGGGCCGGCAGATACGCAGTATTTT.

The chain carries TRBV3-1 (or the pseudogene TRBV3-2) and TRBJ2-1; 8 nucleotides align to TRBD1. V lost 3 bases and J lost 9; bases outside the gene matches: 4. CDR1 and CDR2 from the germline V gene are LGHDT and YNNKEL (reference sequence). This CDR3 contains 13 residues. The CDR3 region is CASSHKQGVEQFF. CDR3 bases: TGTGCCAGCAGCCACAAACAGGGGGTTGAGCAGTTCTTC.

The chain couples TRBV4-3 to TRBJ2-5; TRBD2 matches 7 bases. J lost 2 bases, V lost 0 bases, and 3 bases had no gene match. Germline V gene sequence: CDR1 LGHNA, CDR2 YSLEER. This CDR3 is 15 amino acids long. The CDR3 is CASSQDGLVQETQYF. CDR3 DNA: TGCGCCAGCAGCCAAGACGGACTAGTACAAGAGACCCAGTACTTC.